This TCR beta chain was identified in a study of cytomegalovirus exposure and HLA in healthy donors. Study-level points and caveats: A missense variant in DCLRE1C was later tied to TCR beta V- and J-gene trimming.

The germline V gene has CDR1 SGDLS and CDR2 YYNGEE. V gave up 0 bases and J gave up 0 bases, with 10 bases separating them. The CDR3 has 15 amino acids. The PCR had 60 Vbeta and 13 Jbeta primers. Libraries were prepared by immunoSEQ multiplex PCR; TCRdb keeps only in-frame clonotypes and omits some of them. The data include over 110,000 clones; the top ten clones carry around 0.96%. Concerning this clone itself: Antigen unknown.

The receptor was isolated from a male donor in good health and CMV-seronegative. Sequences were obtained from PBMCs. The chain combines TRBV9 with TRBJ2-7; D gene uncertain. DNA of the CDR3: TGTGCCAGCAGCGTAGAGTGGGCCAGCTCCTACGAGCAGTACTTC. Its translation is CASSVEWASSYEQYF. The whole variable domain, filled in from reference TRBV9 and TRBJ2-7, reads DSGVTQTPKHLITATGQRVTLRCSPRSGDLSVYWYQQSLDQGLQFLIQYYNGEERAKGNILERFSAQQFPDLHSELNLSSLELGDSALYFCASSVEWASSYEQYFGPGTRLTVT.